The 9 T cell receptor beta chains reported below all come from one sample, sequenced in a study of cytomegalovirus exposure and HLA in healthy donors. Primers: 60 Vbeta forward and 13 Jbeta reverse. TCRdb's table, derived via immunoSEQ multiplex PCR, lists solely in-frame clones and lacks some. The profile shows about 160,000 clones, 65% to 85% of them singletons. The sample comprised PBMCs. These TCRs come from a woman aged 45 to 65 in good health and CMV-seropositive.

The rearrangement uses TRBV9 and TRBJ2-2, with D perhaps TRBD2 (7 bases). V was trimmed by 4 bases and J by 6 bases, leaving 25 bases between them. The CDR3 has 18 amino acids. Germline CDR1 and CDR2: SGDLS and YYNGEE. The CDR3: CASSSGLAIRGGPGELFF. The CDR3 coding sequence is TGTGCCAGCAGCTCGGGGCTAGCTATTAGGGGGGGCCCCGGGGAGCTGTTTTTT.

The CDR3 reads CASSRDPGGDEKLFF. The CDR3 DNA reads as TGTGCCAGCAGCCGCGACCCGGGAGGGGATGAAAAACTGTTTTTT. The rearrangement joins TRBV4-2 to TRBJ1-4; a possible D gene is TRBD1 (5 bases). Per the germline V gene, CDR1 is LGHNA and CDR2 is YNFKEQ. Trimming stripped 4 bases from V and 6 bases from J, with 15 bases between. The CDR3 loop spans 15 amino acids.

J is TRBJ2-1 and V is TRBV28; 12 nucleotides align to TRBD2. Trimming cost V 6 bases and J 8 bases; bases outside gene matches: 11. Germline CDR1 is MDHEN and CDR2 is SYDVKM. This CDR3 comprises 16 residues. The CDR3, as DNA: TGTGCCAGCAGCCCAACTAGCGGGAGGTACCATGATGAGCAGTTCTTC. It encodes CASSPTSGRYHDEQFF.

CDR3 loop: CASSVDRTNEKLFF. CDR3 nucleotide sequence: TGTGCCAGCAGCGTGGACAGAACTAATGAAAAACTGTTTTTT. The chain uses TRBV7-2 and TRBJ1-4; a weak D match, TRBD1 (6 bases). The CDR3 loop spans 14 amino acids. Germline CDR1 SGHTA, CDR2 FQGNSA. V lost 5 bases to trimming and J lost 1 base, with 8 bases between them.

The chain links TRBV11-2 to TRBJ2-3, with TRBD2 matching over 9 bases. V trimming: 1 base; J trimming: 4 bases; junction bases outside the gene matches: 0. Germline lookup yields CDR1 SGHAT and CDR2 FQNNGV. The CDR3 has 14 amino acids. CDR3 DNA: TGTGCCAGCAGCTTAGGCGGGGGGGCAGATACGCAGTATTTT. The encoded protein is CASSLGGGADTQYF. Filled out from reference TRBV11-2 and TRBJ2-3, the complete variable domain reads EAGVAQSPRYKIIEKRQSVAFWCNPISGHATLYWYQQILGQGPKLLIQFQNNGVVDDSQLPKDRFSAERLKGVDSTLKIQPAKLEDSAVYLCASSLGGGADTQYFGPGTRLTVL.

The chain joins TRBV5-6 to TRBJ2-7, with D tentatively TRBD1 (5 bases). Germline V gene lookup returns CDR1 SGHDT and CDR2 YYEEEE. The CDR3 loop spans 13 amino acids. The V gene lost 0 bases and the J gene lost 1 base, with 5 bases spanning the gap. The CDR3 spells CASSLDRSYEQYF. CDR3 coding DNA: TGTGCCAGCAGCTTGGACAGGTCCTACGAGCAGTACTTC.

This clone was detected only once. The chain carries TRBV11-2 and TRBJ1-1; D uncertain. Trimming removed 6 bases at V and 4 bases at J, with 15 bases between. CDR3 length: 14 residues. Germline V gives CDR1 SGHAT, CDR2 FQNNGV. CDR3: CASRRWSMSTEAFF. DNA of the CDR3: TGTGCCAGCAGGAGGTGGTCGATGAGCACTGAAGCTTTCTTT.

The chain joins TRBV5-1 to TRBJ1-2; 9 bases are a match to TRBD1. Germline CDR1 and CDR2: SGHRS and YFSETQ. This CDR3 is built from 14 residues. V trimming: 2 bases; J trimming: 8 bases; junction bases outside the gene matches: 7. In DNA, the CDR3 is TGCGCCAGCAGCTTAACAGGGGGCGAACGGGGCTACACCTTC. Protein sequence: CASSLTGGERGYTF.

This clone was counted once. This chain connects TRBV10-3 to TRBJ1-2; 7 bases are shared with TRBD1. Germline trimming cut 1 base from V and 14 bases from J; bases unmatched to any gene: 10. The length of the CDR3 is 13 residues. The germline V gene has CDR1 ENHRY and CDR2 SYGVKD. CDR3 sequence: CAISEFTGTASTF. As DNA, the CDR3 is TGTGCCATCAGTGAGTTTACCGGGACAGCTTCGACCTTC.